This record concerns one T cell receptor beta chain sequence. The antigen is not known. This record comes from a study of T cell repertoires in cytomegalovirus infection. The J segment lost 1 base and the V segment lost 5 bases, leaving 9 bases of the junction unmatched. CDR1 SGHVT and CDR2 SQSDAQ come from the germline V gene. The CDR3 totals 17 residues. TCRdb used MiXCR to reprocess the reads, holding one entry per CDR3 protein. The data show 700,000 to 850,000 distinct CDR3 sequences, less than 35% seen once. The sequence was collected from a human donor in good health (CMV status not recorded). Some clones in this sample may be carry-over from other donors' samples. The chain employs TRBV7-4 and TRBJ1-5; TRBD1 matches at 9 bases. The sequencing here drew on cultured CD8+ T cells from PBMCs, taken from culture after CMV antigen stimulation. CDR3 bases: TGTGCCAGCAGCCTGGGGACAGGGCATGGGAGCAATCAGCCCCAGCATTTT. As protein: CASSLGTGHGSNQPQHF.